The 31 T cell receptor beta chains in this list originate from one sample, sequenced in a study of CD8 T cells in ankylosing spondylitis. TCRdb processed the 5' RACE reads anew with MiXCR; each CDR3 protein has one entry. In the table there are about 800,000 distinct CDR3 sequences, roughly 10% of which are singletons. No antigen has been identified for these receptors. Overall study results and limits: Characteristic of ankylosing spondylitis blood, it appeared, was a TCR beta motif comprising several highly homologous variants.

The sequenced material came from blood, either unsorted or a sorted T cell fraction (not recorded which). The receptors shown here come from a male donor with ankylosing spondylitis.

The rearrangement links TRBV3-1 to TRBJ1-1; weak D call: TRBD1 (5 bases). The CDR3 extends over 15 amino acids. Germline V gene sequence: CDR1 LGHDT, CDR2 YNNKEL (reference sequence). The ends were cut back, 0 bases at V and 4 bases at J, with 12 bases in the middle. The chain's CDR3 is CASSQDGGFVTEAFF. In DNA form, the CDR3 reads TGTGCCAGCAGCCAAGATGGGGGTTTCGTCACTGAAGCTTTCTTT.

The chain employs TRBV28 and TRBJ2-5; a weak D match, TRBD2 (5 bases). CDR1 is MDHEN and CDR2 is SYDVKM in the germline V gene. This CDR3 has 17 amino acids. Trimming removed 4 bases at V and 1 base at J, with 19 bases between. CDR3 in amino acids: CASSSPILGRIQETQYF. Here the CDR3 DNA reads TGTGCCAGCAGTTCCCCCATACTAGGCCGGATCCAAGAGACCCAGTACTTC.

This clonotype appeared a few times. One end of the junction is discordant with germline, which a read error may explain. J is TRBJ2-1 and V is TRBV20-1; D is undetermined. The CDR3 is 12 amino acids. CDR1 is DFQATT and CDR2 is SNEGSKA in the germline V gene (reference sequence). The CDR3 is CSARDLPNQQFF. DNA for the CDR3: TGCAGTGCTAGAGACCTCCCCAATCAGCAGTTCTTC.

The sample holds a few counts of this clonotype. This sequence joins TRBV10-3 and TRBJ2-7; 8 bases line up with TRBD1. CDR3 length: 15 amino acids. With 2 bases clipped from V and 3 bases from J, the junction kept 6 bases outside the gene matches. Germline-derived CDR1 and CDR2 are ENHRY and SYGVKD. The DNA for the CDR3 is TGTGCCATCAGTGAGGGGGGGACAGGCATCTACGAGCAGTACTTC. Amino acids: CAISEGGTGIYEQYF.

This clonotype has just a few counts. This sequence joins TRBV30 and TRBJ2-7; the D is unclear. CDR1 is GTSNPN, CDR2 SVGIG, per germline (reference sequence). The CDR3 runs 12 residues. V was cut by 4 bases and J by 8 bases, with 15 bases left in between. The CDR3 DNA is TGTGCCTGGAACTCGAACAAGGCCCAGCAGTACTTC. It specifies CAWNSNKAQQYF. The full variable domain, completed using reference TRBV30 and TRBJ2-7, is SQTIHQWPATLVQPVGSPLSLECTVEGTSNPNLYWYRQAAGRGLQLLFYSVGIGQISSEVPQNLSASRPQDRQFILSSKKLLLSDSGFYLCAWNSNKAQQYFGPGTRLTVT.

V usage is TRBV28 and J usage is TRBJ1-1; no clear D. V was pared by 7 bases and J by 3 bases, with 18 bases between. The germline gives CDR1 MDHEN, CDR2 SYDVKM. This CDR3 region has 15 residues. The CDR3 DNA sequence: TGTGCCAGCACCCCTTATGAGGGATTGGACACTGAAGCTTTCTTT. It encodes CASTPYEGLDTEAFF.

This clonotype came up many times. The V gene is TRBV29-1, the J gene TRBJ2-7; 9 nucleotides agree with TRBD2. Germline V gene lookup returns CDR1 SQVTM and CDR2 ANQGSEA. V shed 5 bases, J shed 1 base, and the junction held 9 bases outside the gene matches. This CDR3 comprises 15 residues. The CDR3 DNA reads as TGCAGCGTTATTGGTAGCGGGAGTAGGTCCTACGAGCAGTACTTC. Its translation: CSVIGSGSRSYEQYF.

This clonotype was seen many times. V usage is TRBV4-2 and J usage is TRBJ2-7, with 11 bases fitting TRBD2. CDR1 is LGHNA and CDR2 is YNFKEQ in the germline V gene. Germline trimming cut 4 bases from V and 6 bases from J; bases unmatched to any gene: 5. The CDR3 totals 14 residues. The CDR3 spells CASSPGLAVGEQYF. The CDR3 DNA reads as TGTGCCAGCAGCCCGGGACTAGCGGTGGGCGAGCAGTACTTC.

The chain uses TRBV27 and TRBJ2-7, with 8 bases fitting TRBD1. The CDR3 consists of 14 residues. V trimming: 8 bases; J trimming: 5 bases; junction bases outside the gene matches: 11. Per germline, CDR1 MNHEY and CDR2 SMNVEV (reference sequence). The DNA of the CDR3 is TGTGCCAGCGGCGGACAGGGTCTCTGGGACGAGCAGTACTTC. Encoded protein: CASGGQGLWDEQYF.

This clonotype has ten or more counts. The gene calls are TRBV10-3 and TRBJ1-1, with unresolved D. In germline, CDR1 is ENHRY, CDR2 SYGVKD. Between the trimmed V and J ends, which lost 2 bases and 1 base, there was a span of 8 bases. The CDR3 sequence is 14 residues long. The CDR3 DNA sequence: TGTGCCATCAGTGAGACAGACAAGAACACTGAAGCTTTCTTT. It encodes CAISETDKNTEAFF.

In this sample, this clonotype turned up a few times. J is TRBJ2-7 and V is TRBV5-1; 9 bases are shared with TRBD1. CDR1 and CDR2 (germline): SGHRS, YFSETQ. With 4 bases clipped from V and 7 bases from J, the junction kept 9 bases outside the gene matches. The CDR3 loop spans 14 amino acids. This CDR3 is CASSTGTGNQEQYF. DNA of the CDR3: TGCGCCAGCAGCACCGGGACAGGGAATCAAGAGCAGTACTTC.

The CDR3 loop is CASSLRTGYFDTQYF. CDR3 nucleotide sequence: TGCGCCAGCAGCTTGCGGACAGGGTATTTCGATACGCAGTATTTT. V and J are TRBV5-1 and TRBJ2-3; 8 bases match TRBD1. CDR3 length: 15 residues. V lost 1 base and J lost 6; bases outside the gene matches: 7. The germline gives CDR1 SGHRS, CDR2 YFSETQ.

This chain connects TRBV28 to TRBJ1-2, with D perhaps matching TRBD1 (6 bases). Trimming took off 6 bases at V and 8 bases at J, with 19 bases between the two ends. Germline assignment: CDR1 MDHEN and CDR2 SYDVKM. There are 14 residues in the CDR3. The CDR3 here is CASRMGGRVQGYTF. The DNA of the CDR3 is TGTGCCAGCAGAATGGGGGGCAGGGTGCAAGGCTACACCTTC.

The chain uses TRBV7-9 and TRBJ2-7; 7 nucleotides agree with TRBD2. Germline loops: CDR1 SEHNR, CDR2 FQNEAQ (reference sequence). Trimming removed 2 bases from V and 4 bases from J; junction bases left unmatched: 8. CDR3 length: 15 residues. The CDR3 DNA is TGTGCCAGCAGCTTATTGGCGGGAGAGGCGTACGAGCAGTACTTC. Translated, it gives CASSLLAGEAYEQYF.

This clonotype was seen many times. The chain couples TRBV29-1 to TRBJ2-7, with 8 bases that match TRBD1. V lost 1 base to trimming and J lost 0 bases; unmatched junction nucleotides: 2. CDR3 length: 14 amino acids. Per the germline V gene, CDR1 is SQVTM and CDR2 is ANQGSEA. Written as DNA, the CDR3 is TGCAGCGTTGAAGTCGACAGGGGCTCCTACGAGCAGTACTTC. This encodes CSVEVDRGSYEQYF.

Only a few counts were recorded for this clonotype. The V and J genes are TRBV28 and TRBJ2-5, with 9 bases identical to TRBD1. The CDR3 is 14 residues long. Per germline, CDR1 MDHEN and CDR2 SYDVKM. V was pared by 5 bases and J by 6 bases, with 7 bases of the junction left unmatched. This CDR3 reads CASSPVGTGKTQYF. For the CDR3, the DNA is TGTGCCAGCAGTCCAGTTGGGACAGGGAAGACCCAGTACTTC.

V and J are TRBV20-1 and TRBJ1-1, with D possibly TRBD1 on 6 matching bases. The CDR3 runs 12 residues. Germline loops: CDR1 DFQATT, CDR2 SNEGSKA (reference sequence). Between the trimmed V and J ends, which lost 5 bases and 6 bases, there was a span of 13 bases. Here the CDR3 DNA reads TGCAGTGCTGTACAGGGTCGCGCTGAAGCTTTCTTT. It yields the protein CSAVQGRAEAFF.

V is TRBV12-3 or TRBV12-4 and J is TRBJ2-5; no clear D. Trimming pared 1 base from V and 3 bases from J, leaving 6 bases between. There are 13 residues in the CDR3. The CDR3 sequence: CASSLVNEETQYF. The CDR3 bases are TGTGCCAGCAGTTTAGTCAACGAAGAGACCCAGTACTTC.

The chain has TRBV27 and TRBJ2-7; D remains unclear. Trimming shortened V by 8 bases and J by 5 bases, and 13 bases separated the two germline ends. In germline, CDR1 is MNHEY, CDR2 SMNVEV (reference sequence). The CDR3 totals 12 residues. CDR3 region: CASCHPPHEQYF. The CDR3 region has the DNA TGTGCCAGCTGCCACCCCCCACACGAGCAGTACTTC.

Ten or more counts support this clonotype. The chain combines TRBV29-1 with TRBJ2-3, with D maybe TRBD1 (6 bases). The CDR3 runs to 13 residues. CDR1 is SQVTM and CDR2 is ANQGSEA in the germline V gene. The V end lost 8 bases, the J end lost 2 bases, and 14 bases lay between the germline ends. The CDR3 spells CSSGQYFTDTQYF. As DNA, the CDR3 is TGCAGCTCAGGACAGTACTTCACAGATACGCAGTATTTT.

This clonotype occurred a few times. The rearrangement links TRBV6-4 to TRBJ1-5, with 9 positions matching TRBD1. CDR1 and CDR2 from the germline V gene are MRHNA and SNTAGT. The CDR3 loop spans 15 amino acids. V shed 4 bases, J shed 3 bases, and the junction held 4 bases outside the gene matches. The CDR3 loop is CASSAGTGFNQPQHF. Here the CDR3 DNA reads TGTGCCAGCAGTGCCGGGACAGGGTTCAATCAGCCCCAGCATTTT.

In regard to this clonotype: An end of the junction differs from the germline gene, which may be a read error. The chain carries TRBV20-1 and TRBJ2-3, with a weak D call TRBD2 (6 bases). This CDR3 has 16 amino acids. Germline V CDR1 and CDR2: DFQATT, SNEGSKA (reference sequence). The CDR3 DNA follows: TGCTGTGCTAGTGGAATTTTTAGCGGTAGCACAGATACGCAGTATTTT. Encoded protein: CCASGIFSGSTDTQYF.

The CDR3 nucleotides are TGTGCCAGCAGTCCCCTAGGACAGATCCCTGGCTACACCTTC. Protein product: CASSPLGQIPGYTF. The V gene is TRBV27, the J gene TRBJ1-2; the D gene is possibly TRBD1 (6 bases). V lost 5 bases and J lost 7, with 17 bases in between. The length of the CDR3 is 14 residues. Germline V gives CDR1 MNHEY, CDR2 SMNVEV (reference sequence).

This clonotype appeared many times. This chain connects TRBV28 to TRBJ1-2; no reliable D call. Deletions cut 11 bases from V and 2 bases from J, with 18 bases between. The germline gives CDR1 MDHEN, CDR2 SYDVKM. The CDR3 sequence is 14 residues long. Written as DNA, the CDR3 is TGTGCCGCCGCCCTAGGCCACCCGAACTATGGCTACACCTTC. It codes for CAAALGHPNYGYTF.

This clonotype occurred a few times. V is TRBV7-6 and J is TRBJ2-7; D gene ambiguous. The CDR3 sequence is 16 residues long. V lost 4 bases and J lost 0, with 16 bases in between. Germline V gene sequence: CDR1 SGHVS, CDR2 FNYEAQ. The CDR3 region is CASSSEGHINSYEQYF. CDR3 coding DNA: TGTGCCAGCAGCTCCGAAGGCCATATTAACTCCTACGAGCAGTACTTC.

This clonotype came up a few times. The chain links TRBV9 to TRBJ1-1, with D maybe TRBD1 (5 bases). The CDR3 covers 15 residues. V was cut by 4 bases and J by 4 bases, with 17 bases left in between. Germline V gene sequence: CDR1 SGDLS, CDR2 YYNGEE. CDR3 bases: TGTGCCAGCAGCCGGTTTCAGGGTCTGGGCACTGAAGCTTTCTTT. Amino acids: CASSRFQGLGTEAFF.

This clonotype was observed at least ten times. The gene calls are TRBV20-1 and TRBJ1-6, with D unclear. Trimming pared 2 bases from V and 10 bases from J, leaving 18 bases between. Germline values: CDR1 DFQATT, CDR2 SNEGSKA (reference sequence). CDR3 size: 15 residues. CDR3 sequence reads: CSARRGLISGSPLHF. The CDR3 DNA sequence: TGCAGTGCTAGAAGAGGGCTCATCTCCGGCTCACCCCTCCACTTT.

The J gene is TRBJ2-2, the V gene TRBV20-1; a weak D match, TRBD2 (5 bases). CDR3 size: 15 residues. In germline, CDR1 is DFQATT, CDR2 SNEGSKA (reference sequence). Trimming took off 5 bases at V and 5 bases at J, with 18 bases between the two ends. CDR3 sequence reads: CSARGYALVTGELFF. The CDR3 bases are TGCAGTGCTCGGGGATATGCTCTGGTGACCGGGGAGCTGTTTTTT.

This clonotype was observed at least ten times. The V call is TRBV29-1, the J call TRBJ2-7, with D perhaps matching TRBD2 (5 bases). This CDR3 has 13 residues. CDR1 is SQVTM, CDR2 ANQGSEA, per germline. With 5 bases removed from V and 4 bases from J, the gap between germline ends came to 15 bases. The CDR3 reads CSVSPSSGYEQYF. The CDR3 nucleotides are TGCAGCGTTAGTCCTAGCTCGGGTTACGAGCAGTACTTC.

This sequence joins TRBV24-1 and TRBJ2-3; D might be TRBD1 (5 bases). The CDR3 runs to 18 residues. CDR1 KGHDR and CDR2 SFDVKD come from the germline V gene. With 2 bases removed from V and 2 bases from J, the gap between germline ends came to 19 bases. CDR3 bases: TGTGCCACCAGTGATTCGGCGATACAGGACCACTACACAGATACGCAGTATTTT. Translated, it gives CATSDSAIQDHYTDTQYF.

The V and J genes are TRBV4-1 and TRBJ2-1, with a weak D call TRBD1 (6 bases). This CDR3 has 16 residues. Trimming took off 0 bases at V and 3 bases at J, with 12 bases between the two ends. CDR1 is MGHRA, CDR2 YSYEKL, per germline. The CDR3 DNA reads TGCGCCAGCAGCCAAGATGATAGGGGGTTCTACAATGAGCAGTTCTTC. It translates to CASSQDDRGFYNEQFF.